This TCR beta chain was sequenced for a study of CXCR3-negative and CXCR3-positive naive CD8 T cells. Study in general: Around 130 million TRB reads in total, about 1.5 +/- 0.3 million per library. Whole-study results and caveats: Partially decreased CXCR3 expression was recorded after cryopreservation, and fresh PBMCs were used in most assays. Diversity ran similarly high across both naive subsets but far lower in memory CD8+ cells.

Preparation of TRB cDNA libraries relied on 5' RACE carrying UMI labels. From the 5' RACE reads, TCRdb lists one entry per CDR3 protein and no DNA. The table counts fewer than 60,000 distinct CDR3 sequences; roughly 19% lies in the top ten. Per the germline V gene, CDR1 is SEHNR and CDR2 is FQNEAQ (reference sequence). This CDR3 is 15 amino acids long. A remark on this clonotype: What it binds is not known.

This clonotype was sampled from a human donor in good health. Some clones in this sample may be carry-over from other donors' samples. The sequencing sample was made of memory CD8+ T cells from blood. The J gene is TRBJ2-3, the V gene TRBV7-9. This chain's CDR3 is CASIEVELSTDTQYF. Together with reference TRBV7-9 and TRBJ2-3, the CDR3 gives the full variable domain: DTGVSQNPRHKITKRGQNVTFRCDPISEHNRLYWYRQTLGQGPEFLTYFQNEAQLEKSRLLSDRFSAERPKGSFSTLEIQRTEQGDSAMYLCASIEVELSTDTQYFGPGTRLTVL.